These 17 T cell receptor beta chains were sequenced from one sample in a study of molecular identifiers for immune sequencing clone quantification (dated by TCRdb to the late 2010s). Receptor libraries were prepared by PCR. For sequencing, a NextSeq 500 was employed. The public sequencing data were trimmed at Q25 with fastp and processed into clonotypes with MiXCR by TCRdb, which kept only in-frame beta chains. Entries that share a CDR3 protein sequence are merged under the most common genes and DNA. The sample table contains about 510,000 distinct CDR3 sequences; only one count was recorded for around 23% of them. The top ten hold approximately 0.8% of the sample. Sequencing used naive CD8+ T cells from blood, with Jurkat cell RNA spiked in. Sample cell subset or site, as interpreted from the label and publication: FACS-sorted CD8+CD4-CCR7+CD45RA+ naive T cells. Receptor source: a human donor in good health. Some libraries in this study had Jurkat cell RNA spiked in.

As concerns this clonotype: Germline is not matched at one junction end, which may reflect a read error. V gene TRBV5-3 combines with J gene TRBJ2-1; D not certain. TRBV5-3 is recorded as an ORF, its role being uncertain. The CDR3 has 15 residues. The CDR3 is CASSLGPDTYNEQFF. The CDR3 nucleotides read TGTGCCAGCAGCTTGGGTCCCGATACCTACAATGAGCAGTTCTTC.

At least ten counts were recorded for this clonotype. The chain is built from TRBV12-5 and TRBJ2-3; D is uncertain. Germline-derived CDR1 and CDR2 are LGHNT and FRNRAP. V lost 5 bases and J 0 bases, leaving 12 bases between the germline ends. The CDR3 runs 15 residues. As DNA, the CDR3 is TGTGCTAGTGGTGCCACAGCTACTAGCACAGATACGCAGTATTTT. It is translated as CASGATATSTDTQYF.

This clonotype was seen ten or more times. The chain joins TRBV29-1 to TRBJ2-3, with D tentatively TRBD1 (6 bases). The V gene lost 2 bases and the J gene lost 2 bases, with 14 bases spanning the gap. CDR3 length: 15 amino acids. Germline CDR1 reads SQVTM; CDR2 reads ANQGSEA. The CDR3 region is CSVEFMDRNTDTQYF. For the CDR3, the DNA is TGCAGCGTTGAATTTATGGACAGAAACACAGATACGCAGTATTTT.

About this clonotype: This may arise from a read error, as a much more abundant clone is one base away. The V gene is TRBV27, the J gene TRBJ2-3, with D maybe TRBD1 (5 bases). Trimming shortened V by 5 bases and J by 9 bases, and 30 bases separated the two germline ends. This CDR3 is 18 amino acids long. Germline lookup yields CDR1 MNHEY and CDR2 SMNVEV (reference sequence). The CDR3 spells CASSPRVSTPLGVETQYF. As DNA, the CDR3 is TGTGCCAGCAGTCCCCGCGTTAGTACACCCTTAGGGGTGGAAACGCAGTATTTT.

In this sample, this clonotype turned up a few times. This chain's CDR3 is CASSPQEDQETQYF. CDR3 DNA sequence: TGTGCCAGCAGCCCACAGGAGGACCAAGAGACCCAGTACTTC. This chain joins TRBV13 and TRBJ2-5; D is tentatively TRBD1 or TRBD2 (5 bases each). Germline V CDR1 and CDR2: PRHDT, FYEKMQ (reference sequence). Trimming removed 5 bases from V and 0 bases from J, with 10 bases in between. The CDR3 has 14 residues.

The table lists this clonotype with a few counts. The chain combines TRBV27 with TRBJ2-5; the D is unclear. The CDR3 length is 13 residues. Trimming left V 4 bases short and J 1 base short, with 7 bases between. The germline CDR1 and CDR2 sequences are MNHEY and SMNVEV (reference sequence). CDR3 coding DNA: TGTGCCAGCAGTTCCCTAACCCAAGAGACCCAGTACTTC. It yields the protein CASSSLTQETQYF.

The chain recombines TRBV10-3 with TRBJ2-2; D is unclear. This CDR3 spans 13 amino acids. Between the trimmed V and J ends, which lost 3 bases and 5 bases, there was a span of 7 bases. Germline CDR1 and CDR2: ENHRY and SYGVKD. The CDR3 region has the DNA TGTGCCATCAGTGAACCTAGTACCGGGGAGCTGTTTTTT. Its protein product is CAISEPSTGELFF.

In this sample, this clonotype turned up once. The CDR3 reads CASSQDRANSNQPQHF. The DNA of the CDR3 is TGCGCCAGCAGCCAGGACAGAGCAAATAGCAATCAGCCCCAGCATTTT. The chain uses TRBV4-3 and TRBJ1-5; D perhaps matches TRBD1 (6 bases). V gave up 3 bases and J gave up 0 bases, with 12 bases separating them. The CDR3 consists of 16 residues. Per germline, CDR1 LGHNA and CDR2 YSLEER.

Of note for this clonotype: This may be a read error, as it is one base from a much larger clone. The chain couples TRBV4-3 to TRBJ2-7, with D uncertain. CDR1 and CDR2 (germline): LGHNA, YSLEER. With 0 bases removed from V and 6 bases from J, the gap between germline ends came to 12 bases. The length of the CDR3 is 14 residues. The CDR3 spells CASSQDKGYCEQYF. The CDR3 nucleotides read TGCGCCAGCAGCCAAGACAAGGGTTACTGCGAGCAGTACTTC.

The CDR3 coding sequence is TGTGCCGGCGGCCCGGGGACGGGGAGGGACACTGCGGCTTTCTTT. Protein: CAGGPGTGRDTAAFF. This chain joins TRBV5-3 and TRBJ1-1, with D possibly being TRBD1 (6 bases). TRBV5-3 is given ORF status, its function remaining uncertain. V was trimmed by 10 bases and J by 11 bases, leaving 30 bases between them. The CDR3 covers 15 residues.

As concerns this clonotype: At one boundary the junction diverges from the germline segment, which might be a read error. CDR3 sequence: CASSLNTGTLSSGADVLTF. CDR3 coding DNA: TGTGCCAGCAGCTTAAACACCGGGACACTTAGCTCTGGGGCCGACGTCCTGACTTTC. The gene calls are TRBV5-3 and TRBJ2-6, with a possible D match to TRBD1 (6 bases). TRBV5-3 is an open reading frame whose function is uncertain. The CDR3 runs to 19 residues.

This clonotype showed up just a few times. The chain recombines TRBV5-5 with TRBJ2-3; D may be TRBD1 (5 bases). CDR1 SGHKS and CDR2 YYEKEE come from the germline V gene (reference sequence). V lost 3 bases, J lost 2 bases, and 13 bases lay in between. The CDR3 consists of 15 residues. CDR3 region: CASSSTQGFTDTQYF. CDR3 nucleotide sequence: TGTGCCAGCAGCTCGACTCAGGGTTTCACAGATACGCAGTATTTT.

A word on this clonotype: A clone one base away is much larger, so this may be a read error. The V gene is TRBV12-3 or TRBV12-4, the J gene TRBJ2-3; the D gene is possibly TRBD2 (6 bases). Trimming stripped 2 bases from V and 2 bases from J, with 14 bases between. The CDR3 extends over 16 amino acids. CDR3 in amino acids: CASSLQYGGDTDTQYF. CDR3 nucleotide sequence: TGTGCCAGCAGTTTACAATATGGCGGGGACACAGATACGCAGTATTTT.

This clonotype was seen a few times. This rearrangement joins TRBV12-3 or TRBV12-4 to TRBJ2-3; 10 positions match TRBD2. The length of the CDR3 is 16 residues. Unmatched junction bases numbered 7, after V lost 2 bases and J lost 5 bases. Here the CDR3 DNA reads TGTGCCAGCAGTTTAAAGCTAGCGGGAGATATAGATACGCAGTATTTT. Protein sequence: CASSLKLAGDIDTQYF.

This clonotype was counted once. This may be a read error: a much more frequent sequence differs by one nucleotide. The chain links TRBV6-2 or TRBV6-3 to TRBJ1-1; D is ambiguous. In germline, CDR1 is MNHEY, CDR2 SVGEGT. The CDR3 contains 13 residues. CDR3 in DNA: TGTGCCAGCGGTTATTTGTGGAACACTGAAGCTTTCTTT. This translates into CASGYLWNTEAFF.

This clonotype came up a few times. The V gene is TRBV3-1, the J gene TRBJ1-3, with D unclear. Trimming shortened V by 2 bases and J by 2 bases, and 13 bases separated the two germline ends. The CDR3 covers 16 residues. The germline V gene encodes CDR1 LGHDT and CDR2 YNNKEL (reference sequence). The CDR3 is CASSQMEDYPGNTIYF. For the CDR3, the DNA is TGTGCCAGCAGCCAAATGGAGGATTATCCTGGAAACACCATATATTTT.

The chain joins TRBV30 to TRBJ1-2; D gene unclear. V was shortened by 1 base and J by 5 bases, with 17 bases between the two germline ends. There are 15 residues in the CDR3. Germline CDR1 and CDR2: GTSNPN and SVGIG (reference sequence). CDR3 protein: CAWSATSGPLYGYTF. The DNA of the CDR3 is TGTGCCTGGAGTGCTACGTCAGGCCCCCTATATGGCTACACCTTC. Variable domain in full (rest from reference TRBV30 and TRBJ1-2): SQTIHQWPATLVQPVGSPLSLECTVEGTSNPNLYWYRQAAGRGLQLLFYSVGIGQISSEVPQNLSASRPQDRQFILSSKKLLLSDSGFYLCAWSATSGPLYGYTFGSGTRLTVV.